Below, 15 T cell receptor beta chains from the same sample are listed, as sequenced in a study of shared clonotypes between healthy human individuals. The assay was immunoSEQ multiplex PCR, and TCRdb's table has in-frame clones only and misses some. The data show 600,000 to 750,000 clones, 90% seen once. Sequencing was done on a sample of memory CD8+ T cells from PBMCs. The subset was: CD45RO+ cells pooled with CCR7-negative TemRA cells. All receptors derive from a man aged 18 to 29 in good health. Some clones in this sample may be carry-over from other donors' samples.

The V call is TRBV2, the J call TRBJ2-7, with TRBD1 matching 8 bases. The germline V gene encodes CDR1 SNHLY and CDR2 FYNNEI. The junction had 13 bases not matched to a gene; V was cut back by 9 bases and J by 3 bases. This CDR3 has 15 residues. The CDR3, as DNA: TGTGCCAGTCTGCCCCGGACAGGGACCCACTACGAGCAGTACTTC. This gives the protein CASLPRTGTHYEQYF. Drawing the rest from reference TRBV2 and TRBJ2-7, the complete variable domain is EPEVTQTPSHQVTQMGQEVILRCVPISNHLYFYWYRQILGQKVEFLVSFYNNEISEKSEIFDDQFSVERPDGSNFTLKIRSTKLEDSAMYFCASLPRTGTHYEQYFGPGTRLTVT.

The chain carries TRBV29-1 and TRBJ1-2; unclear D gene. V lost 0 bases and J 7 bases, leaving 9 bases between the germline ends. CDR1 is SQVTM, CDR2 ANQGSEA, per germline. This CDR3 has 12 amino acids. The CDR3, as DNA: TGCAGCGTTGAAGACCAGAAGGGTGGCTACACCTTC. Translation gives CSVEDQKGGYTF.

This chain links TRBV28 with TRBJ1-3; possibly TRBD1 for D (6 bases). The germline V gene has CDR1 MDHEN and CDR2 SYDVKM. The V and J ends lost 3 bases and 4 bases respectively, with 16 bases between them. The CDR3 covers 16 residues. The CDR3 sequence: CASSLLLGGRGNTIYF. The DNA for the CDR3 is TGTGCCAGCAGTTTGTTATTGGGGGGGCGAGGAAACACCATATATTTT.

The rearrangement uses TRBV15 and TRBJ2-3; perhaps TRBD1 as D (5 bases). Germline V gene sequence: CDR1 LNHNV, CDR2 YYDKDF (reference sequence). This CDR3 has 14 residues. Trimming took 2 bases from V and 3 from J, leaving 9 bases between them. The CDR3 here is CATSRQGLTDTQYF. The CDR3 DNA is TGTGCCACCAGCAGACAGGGCCTAACAGATACGCAGTATTTT.

Concerning this clone itself: The identical CDR3 is also encoded by other nucleotide sequences in the sample. The chain has TRBV27 and TRBJ2-7, with TRBD1 identical over 9 bases. V dropped 4 bases and J dropped 2; count of bases not matched to a gene: 3. The length of the CDR3 is 14 residues. Germline values: CDR1 MNHEY, CDR2 SMNVEV (reference sequence). The CDR3, as DNA: TGTGCCAGCAGTTCTACAGGGGGCGCCTACGAGCAGTACTTC. This codes for CASSSTGGAYEQYF.

The chain couples TRBV28 to TRBJ1-5, with unresolved D. Trimming cost V 3 bases and J 4 bases, with 13 bases left between them. The length of the CDR3 is 15 residues. CDR1 MDHEN and CDR2 SYDVKM come from the germline V gene. For the CDR3, the DNA is TGTGCCAGCAGTTTTTTCGGGAGTGGGAATCAGCCCCAGCATTTT. It encodes CASSFFGSGNQPQHF.

This clone is a singleton in its sample. The chain uses TRBV7-9 and TRBJ1-2; 7 bases are a match to TRBD1. Germline CDR1 and CDR2: SEHNR and FQNEAQ (reference sequence). Unmatched junction bases numbered 9, after V lost 5 bases and J lost 3 bases. This CDR3 has 15 amino acids. CDR3 residues: CASSLGGGTDYGYTF. The DNA for the CDR3 is TGTGCCAGCAGCCTTGGAGGTGGGACAGACTATGGCTACACCTTC.

This rearrangement joins TRBV6-1 to TRBJ2-7; D is unclear. The V gene lost 7 bases and the J gene lost 5 bases, with 18 bases spanning the gap. Germline assignment: CDR1 MNHNS and CDR2 SASEGT. The CDR3 spans 14 residues. The CDR3: CASNAPRYGHEQYF. The DNA of the CDR3 is TGTGCCAGCAACGCCCCCCGGTATGGGCACGAGCAGTACTTC.

The chain uses TRBV10-3 and TRBJ2-1; possibly TRBD2 for D (6 bases). CDR3 length: 15 residues. From germline, CDR1 is ENHRY and CDR2 SYGVKD. Trimming removed 3 bases from V and 9 bases from J, with 18 bases in between. This chain's CDR3 is CAISDHGGGGFEQFF. The CDR3 region has the DNA TGTGCCATCAGTGACCACGGAGGTGGAGGGTTTGAGCAGTTCTTC.

The chain carries TRBV6-5 and TRBJ2-7; D is unresolved. V shed 8 bases and J shed 3 bases, with 17 bases lying between them. The CDR3 runs to 14 residues. The germline gives CDR1 MNHEY, CDR2 SVGAGI. CDR3 residues: CASSLGFGSYEQYF. CDR3 coding DNA: TGTGCCAGCTCCTTAGGGTTCGGCAGCTACGAGCAGTACTTC.

This chain joins TRBV7-3 and TRBJ2-1, with no clear D. Germline CDR1 SGHTA, CDR2 FQGTGA. The ends were cut back, 0 bases at V and 10 bases at J, with 7 bases in the middle. The CDR3 loop spans 12 amino acids. CDR3 protein: CASSLTDREQFF. The CDR3 nucleotides are TGTGCCAGCAGCTTAACCGACCGAGAGCAGTTCTTC.

This chain links TRBV7-8 with TRBJ2-7, with 7 nucleotides matching TRBD2. V lost 8 bases to trimming and J lost 0 bases; unmatched junction nucleotides: 7. The CDR3 contains 14 residues. CDR1 is SGHVS and CDR2 is FQNEAQ in the germline V gene. The DNA of the CDR3 is TGTGCCAGCCGGGGGGTCGGGAGCTCCTACGAGCAGTACTTC. Amino acids: CASRGVGSSYEQYF.

The chain recombines TRBV6-1 with TRBJ2-2, with D perhaps TRBD2 (5 bases). V was trimmed by 2 bases and J by 3 bases, leaving 16 bases between them. The CDR3 sequence is 17 residues long. Germline CDR1 is MNHNS and CDR2 is SASEGT. The CDR3, as DNA: TGTGCCAGCAGTGAATGGTTACTAGTTAAGGACACCGGGGAGCTGTTTTTT. It specifies CASSEWLLVKDTGELFF.

The chain carries TRBV5-5 and TRBJ2-7, with D possibly matching TRBD2 (5 bases). Germline V CDR1 and CDR2: SGHKS, YYEKEE (reference sequence). Trimming removed 0 bases from V and 2 bases from J, with 9 bases in between. The length of the CDR3 is 14 residues. CDR3 sequence: CASSLVRDTYEQYF. The CDR3 DNA reads TGTGCCAGCAGCTTGGTTCGGGATACCTACGAGCAGTACTTC.

The V call is TRBV27, the J call TRBJ2-1; 8 nucleotides line up with TRBD2. The CDR3 loop spans 16 amino acids. From germline, CDR1 is MNHEY and CDR2 SMNVEV (reference sequence). V lost 5 bases and J lost 9; bases outside the gene matches: 15. CDR3 residues: CASSPLYGRGSPEQFF. DNA for the CDR3: TGTGCCAGCAGTCCACTGTACGGGAGGGGATCCCCTGAGCAGTTCTTC.